These 5 T cell receptor beta chains share one sample of origin, sequenced in a study of shared clonotypes between healthy human individuals. The data were produced by immunoSEQ multiplex PCR, yet TCRdb's version contains in-frame clones alone and is incomplete. The sample yields around 700,000 clones, roughly 70% seen once. Sample: memory CD4+ T cells sorted from blood. Subset reported: CD45RA-negative fraction. Receptor source: a woman aged 25 to 39 in good health.

There are a few counts of this clone. The CDR3 region is CASRLTGDPLNQPQHF. The CDR3 coding sequence is TGTGCCAGCAGGCTGACAGGGGACCCCCTTAATCAGCCCCAGCATTTT. V usage is TRBV28 and J usage is TRBJ1-5, with TRBD1 matching 8 bases. CDR1 MDHEN and CDR2 SYDVKM come from the germline V gene. CDR3 size: 16 residues. The junction had 11 bases not matched to a gene; V was cut back by 6 bases and J by 4 bases.

This clone was seen more than once but under ten times. The junction and the germline gene differ at one end; a read error may be behind it. The chain uses TRBV18 and TRBJ2-7, with TRBD2 identical over 9 bases. The CDR3 runs 15 residues. CDR1 is KGHSH and CDR2 is LQKENI in the germline V gene. The CDR3 spells CASSPPGLASYEQYF. For the CDR3, the DNA is TGTGCCAGCTCCCCACCCGGACTAGCGTCCTACGAGCAGTACTTC.

The rearrangement joins TRBV5-4 to TRBJ2-5; D perhaps matches TRBD1 (6 bases). The CDR3 is 14 residues long. The germline V gene has CDR1 SGHNT and CDR2 YYREEE (reference sequence). V lost 3 bases, J lost 5 bases, and 14 bases lay in between. CDR3 protein: CASSSQGTGETQYF. For the CDR3, the DNA is TGTGCCAGCAGCTCACAGGGTACCGGGGAGACCCAGTACTTC.

V usage is TRBV4-1 and J usage is TRBJ2-4, with D possibly being TRBD1 (6 bases). The CDR3 spans 12 residues. Germline V CDR1 and CDR2: MGHRA, YSYEKL. V was shortened by 10 bases and J by 4 bases, with 11 bases between the two germline ends. In nucleotides, the CDR3 is TGCGCCACCCACGACAGGAAAAACATTCAGTACTTC. Translated: CATHDRKNIQYF.

This rearrangement joins TRBV5-4 to TRBJ2-1; possibly TRBD1 for D (6 bases). V was clipped by 6 bases and J by 0 bases, with 13 bases between them. Germline V gives CDR1 SGHNT, CDR2 YYREEE (reference sequence). This CDR3 is 15 amino acids long. CDR3 amino acids: CASTFLDSSYNEQFF. DNA of the CDR3: TGTGCCAGCACCTTCCTGGACAGCTCCTACAATGAGCAGTTCTTC. Combining the CDR3 with reference TRBV5-4 and TRBJ2-1 gives the whole variable domain ETGVTQSPTHLIKTRGQQVTLRCSSQSGHNTVSWYQQALGQGPQFIFQYYREEENGRGNFPPRFSGLQFPNYSSELNVNALELDDSALYLCASTFLDSSYNEQFFGPGTRLTVL.